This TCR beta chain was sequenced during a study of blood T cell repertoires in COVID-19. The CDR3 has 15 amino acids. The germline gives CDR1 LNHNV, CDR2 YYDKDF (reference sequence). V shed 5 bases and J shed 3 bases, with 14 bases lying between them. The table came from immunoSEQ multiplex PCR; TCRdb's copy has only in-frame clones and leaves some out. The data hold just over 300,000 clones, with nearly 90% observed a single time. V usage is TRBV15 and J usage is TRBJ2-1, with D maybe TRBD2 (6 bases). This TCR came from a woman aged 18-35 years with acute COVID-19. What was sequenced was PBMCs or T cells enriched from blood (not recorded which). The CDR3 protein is CATSHRDSIYNEQFF. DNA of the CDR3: TGTGCCACCAGCCACCGGGACTCGATCTACAATGAGCAGTTCTTC. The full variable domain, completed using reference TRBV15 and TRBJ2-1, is DAMVIQNPRYQVTQFGKPVTLSCSQTLNHNVMYWYQQKSSQAPKLLFHYYDKDFNNEADTPDNFQSRRPNTSFCFLDIRSPGLGDTAMYLCATSHRDSIYNEQFFGPGTRLTVL.